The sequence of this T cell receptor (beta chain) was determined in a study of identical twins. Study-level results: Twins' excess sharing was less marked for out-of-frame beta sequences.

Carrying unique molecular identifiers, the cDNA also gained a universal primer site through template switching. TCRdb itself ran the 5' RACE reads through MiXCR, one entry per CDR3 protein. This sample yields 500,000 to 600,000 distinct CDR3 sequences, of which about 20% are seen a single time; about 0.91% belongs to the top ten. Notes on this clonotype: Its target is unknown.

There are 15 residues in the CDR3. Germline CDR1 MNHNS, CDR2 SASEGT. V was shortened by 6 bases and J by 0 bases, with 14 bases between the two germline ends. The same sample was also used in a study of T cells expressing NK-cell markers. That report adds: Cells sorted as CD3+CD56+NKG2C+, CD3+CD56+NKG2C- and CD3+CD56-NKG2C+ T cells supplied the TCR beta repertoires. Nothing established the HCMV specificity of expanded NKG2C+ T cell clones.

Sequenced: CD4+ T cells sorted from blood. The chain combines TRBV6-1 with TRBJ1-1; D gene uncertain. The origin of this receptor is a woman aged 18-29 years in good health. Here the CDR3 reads CASRPYGRMNTEAFF. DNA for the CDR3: TGTGCCAGCAGGCCGTATGGACGGATGAACACTGAAGCTTTCTTT.